The 27 T cell receptor beta chains below were found in one sample sequenced in a study of T cells in Graves' hyperthyroidism and ophthalmopathy. The CDR3 regions of TCR beta were amplified from RNA transcripts. The HTBI primer set was used in a first-round RT-PCR of the TCR CDR3. Each CDR3 protein is one row after TCRdb ran MiXCR on the multiplex PCR reads. This sample has around 610,000 distinct CDR3 sequences, with around 15% found just once. Input material: blood. These receptors all come from a woman in her thirties or forties with Graves' ophthalmopathy.

This clonotype was counted ten times or more. The CDR3 DNA reads as TGTGCCAGCAGTTTTATTGGGACTAGCGGCTACGAGCAGTACTTC. This gives the protein CASSFIGTSGYEQYF. The J gene is TRBJ2-7, the V gene TRBV12-3 or TRBV12-4, with 11 bases lining up with TRBD2. The CDR3 has 15 amino acids. The V segment lost 3 bases and the J segment 3 bases; nucleotides outside the gene matches: 4.

This clonotype was seen ten or more times. The junction and the germline gene differ at one end; a read error may be behind it. This rearrangement joins TRBV10-3 to TRBJ2-7, with 7 bases identical to TRBD1. Germline V gives CDR1 ENHRY, CDR2 SYGVKD. The CDR3 is made up of 12 amino acids. DNA of the CDR3: TGTGCCATCGGTGACAGGGAGCACGAGCAGTACTTC. As protein: CAIGDREHEQYF.

Points on this clonotype: Given a much more abundant clone one base away, this may be a read error. Here the CDR3 reads CASSAQPPGASNTEALF. DNA of the CDR3: TGTGCCAGCAGCGCACAACCCCCAGGGGCTTCGAACACTGAAGCTCTCTTT. The chain combines TRBV7-3 with TRBJ1-1; D might be TRBD1 (6 bases). The CDR3 contains 17 residues. Germline CDR1 reads SGHTA; CDR2 reads FQGTGA.

This clonotype was detected ten times or more. This chain connects TRBV2 to TRBJ1-2, with D perhaps matching TRBD1 (5 bases). With 10 bases removed from V and 4 bases from J, the gap between germline ends came to 16 bases. CDR1 and CDR2 from the germline V gene are SNHLY and FYNNEI. The CDR3 is 13 amino acids. The CDR3 DNA reads as TGTGCCATAACAGGCCACACTTCCTATGGCTACACCTTC. The encoded protein is CAITGHTSYGYTF.

This clonotype showed up many times. The gene calls are TRBV28 and TRBJ2-5; D not certain. V dropped 3 bases and J dropped 7 bases, with 15 bases sitting between them. The germline V gene has CDR1 MDHEN and CDR2 SYDVKM. This CDR3 is built from 14 residues. The CDR3 sequence: CASSFPRRPATQYF. The CDR3 nucleotides are TGTGCCAGCAGTTTCCCGAGACGGCCAGCGACCCAGTACTTC.

There are many counts of this clonotype. The chain links TRBV6-1 to TRBJ2-2, with D maybe TRBD2 (6 bases). Trimming took 6 bases from V and 4 from J, leaving 9 bases between them. This CDR3 comprises 13 residues. CDR1 and CDR2 (germline): MNHNS, SASEGT. The CDR3 reads CASRSGGTGELFF. The DNA for the CDR3 is TGTGCCAGCAGATCCGGGGGCACCGGGGAGCTGTTTTTT.

The table lists this clonotype with many counts. CDR3 protein: CASTPNRGWNTEAFF. For the CDR3, the DNA is TGTGCCAGCACCCCGAACAGGGGCTGGAACACTGAAGCTTTCTTT. The chain carries TRBV6-1 and TRBJ1-1; 7 bases align to TRBD1. The germline CDR1 and CDR2 sequences are MNHNS and SASEGT. The CDR3 contains 15 residues. V lost 7 bases, J lost 1 base, and 9 bases stayed unmatched.

This clonotype was recorded many times. The chain uses TRBV2 and TRBJ2-2; D remains ambiguous. V was shortened by 8 bases and J by 4 bases, with 11 bases between the two germline ends. From germline, CDR1 is SNHLY and CDR2 FYNNEI. The CDR3 is made up of 13 amino acids. Here the CDR3 DNA reads TGTGCCAGCGGCGCGGTCCTCACCGGGGAGCTGTTTTTT. Its translation: CASGAVLTGELFF.

This clonotype was found many times. V gene TRBV12-3 or TRBV12-4 combines with J gene TRBJ2-7; D might be TRBD2 (6 bases). V lost 2 bases to trimming and J lost 6 bases, with 8 bases between them. The CDR3 runs to 12 residues. CDR3 sequence: CASSLLGGEQYF. CDR3 DNA sequence: TGTGCCAGCAGTTTATTGGGGGGCGAGCAGTACTTC.

The V gene is TRBV30, the J gene TRBJ2-7; D gene unclear. There are 14 residues in the CDR3. Looked up from germline, CDR1 is GTSNPN and CDR2 is SVGIG (reference sequence). V dropped 3 bases and J dropped 2 bases, with 14 bases sitting between them. CDR3 in DNA: TGTGCCTGGAGCGTAAACTGGAAAACCTACGAGCAGTACTTC. Its protein is CAWSVNWKTYEQYF. The variable domain in full, with the rest retrieved from reference TRBV30 and TRBJ2-7, is SQTIHQWPATLVQPVGSPLSLECTVEGTSNPNLYWYRQAAGRGLQLLFYSVGIGQISSEVPQNLSASRPQDRQFILSSKKLLLSDSGFYLCAWSVNWKTYEQYFGPGTRLTVT.

The chain is built from TRBV28 and TRBJ2-7; perhaps TRBD1 as D (6 bases). Germline V gives CDR1 MDHEN, CDR2 SYDVKM. CDR3 length equals 13 residues. V lost 9 bases, J lost 1 base, and 13 bases lay in between. CDR3 sequence: CASEDSLSYEQYF. Here the CDR3 DNA reads TGTGCCAGTGAGGACAGTCTTTCCTACGAGCAGTACTTC.

This clonotype showed up many times. The chain couples TRBV28 to TRBJ1-2, with no clear D. Germline V gives CDR1 MDHEN, CDR2 SYDVKM. Between the trimmed V and J ends, which lost 2 bases and 7 bases, there was a span of 14 bases. The CDR3 loop spans 14 amino acids. For the CDR3, the DNA is TGTGCCAGCAGTTTACCGGCCAGTCGGTTTGGCTACACCTTC. This encodes CASSLPASRFGYTF.

This clonotype came up many times. V and J are TRBV12-3 or TRBV12-4 and TRBJ1-1; D perhaps matches TRBD1 (6 bases). The CDR3 runs 13 residues. Between the trimmed V and J ends, which lost 7 bases and 1 base, there was a span of 10 bases. In DNA, the CDR3 is TGTGCCAGCACCCAGGGGTGGAACACTGAAGCTTTCTTT. This encodes CASTQGWNTEAFF.

This clonotype was detected many times. The rearrangement links TRBV6-6 to TRBJ2-7; D perhaps matches TRBD2 (5 bases). The germline V gene encodes CDR1 MNHNY and CDR2 SVGAGI (reference sequence). This CDR3 has 12 residues. Trimming removed 6 bases at V and 3 bases at J, with 9 bases between. In nucleotides, the CDR3 is TGTGCCAGCAGCGCCCGGGACTACGAGCAGTACTTC. This codes for CASSARDYEQYF.

Only a few counts were recorded for this clonotype. This chain links TRBV20-1 with TRBJ2-7; D is perhaps TRBD1 or TRBD2 (5 bases each). The germline CDR1 and CDR2 sequences are DFQATT and SNEGSKA (reference sequence). The CDR3 sequence is 14 residues long. The V end lost 6 bases, the J end lost 0 bases, and 15 bases lay between the germline ends. The CDR3 loop reads CSAKGEFPSYEQYF. The CDR3 region has the DNA TGCAGTGCCAAAGGGGAGTTTCCCTCCTACGAGCAGTACTTC.

This clonotype was seen more than once but under ten times. The chain is built from TRBV6-1 and TRBJ1-1, with a tentative D call TRBD1 (5 bases). The V end lost 6 bases, the J end lost 4 bases, and 15 bases lay between the germline ends. The germline V gene encodes CDR1 MNHNS and CDR2 SASEGT. CDR3 size: 14 residues. The CDR3 bases are TGTGCCAGCAGCCCCGACAGTCCCCTCACTGAAGCTTTCTTT. Translation: CASSPDSPLTEAFF.

This chain links TRBV6-2 or TRBV6-3 with TRBJ1-1; 9 bases map to TRBD1. This CDR3 is 12 amino acids long. J gave up 11 bases and V 4 bases, and 5 bases lay outside the gene matches. Germline-derived CDR1 and CDR2 are MNHEY and SVGEGT. The DNA for the CDR3 is TGTGCCAGCAGTTCTGGGGACAGGGCGGCTTTCTTT. This translates into CASSSGDRAAFF.

The sample holds a few counts of this clonotype. CDR3 in DNA: TGCGCCAGCAGCCCAAGGGACAGGGGCCCGTGGGGCTACACCTTC. This codes for CASSPRDRGPWGYTF. The V gene is TRBV4-1, the J gene TRBJ1-2, with 10 bases that match TRBD1. CDR3 size: 15 residues. The V gene end was trimmed by 4 bases and the J gene end by 8 bases; junction bases not matched to a gene: 10. Germline CDR1 MGHRA, CDR2 YSYEKL.

This clonotype turned up a few times. The chain has TRBV12-3 or TRBV12-4 and TRBJ1-1; D gene ambiguous. Trimming removed 5 bases at V and 2 bases at J, with 12 bases between. This CDR3 is 14 amino acids long. CDR3 DNA: TGTGCCAGCAGTAAGGACGGCCCAAACACTGAAGCTTTCTTT. Its protein product is CASSKDGPNTEAFF.

This clonotype showed up just a few times. The chain carries TRBV4-3 and TRBJ2-2, with TRBD1 matching 9 bases. CDR1 is LGHNA and CDR2 is YSLEER in the germline V gene. The J segment lost 5 bases and the V segment lost 0 bases, leaving 7 bases of the junction unmatched. The CDR3 consists of 17 residues. CDR3 DNA sequence: TGCGCCAGCAGCCAAGATAGAGGGACAGGGTATACCGGGGAGCTGTTTTTT. Amino acid sequence: CASSQDRGTGYTGELFF.

There are a few counts of this clonotype. The rearrangement links TRBV18 to TRBJ1-1, with a possible D match to TRBD1 (6 bases). Trimming removed 4 bases at V and 4 bases at J, with 13 bases between. The CDR3 runs 14 residues. In germline, CDR1 is KGHSH, CDR2 LQKENI. In DNA, the CDR3 is TGTGCCAGCTCACGACGGGAGGGGGGCACTGAAGCTTTCTTT. Its protein product is CASSRREGGTEAFF.

This clonotype occurred many times. An end of the junction does not agree with germline; a read error may underlie this. The rearrangement joins TRBV11-2 to TRBJ2-2, with TRBD2 as a possible D gene (6 bases). This CDR3 contains 16 residues. In germline, CDR1 is SGHAT, CDR2 FQNNGV. The CDR3 region has the DNA TGTGCCAGCAGCTTAGGGGCGGGAACGGACACCGAGGAGCTGTTTTTT. Amino acids: CASSLGAGTDTEELFF.

This clonotype was counted many times. The J gene is TRBJ2-5, the V gene TRBV30; 10 bases map to TRBD1. The V segment lost 3 bases and the J segment 5 bases; nucleotides outside the gene matches: 6. The germline V gene has CDR1 GTSNPN and CDR2 SVGIG (reference sequence). The CDR3 covers 14 residues. CDR3 region: CAWSHGTGDETQYF. In nucleotides, the CDR3 is TGTGCCTGGAGCCACGGGACAGGGGACGAGACCCAGTACTTC.

The J gene is TRBJ2-7, the V gene TRBV12-3 or TRBV12-4; D is unresolved. The CDR3 sequence is 13 residues long. Trimming took 3 bases from V and 5 from J, leaving 11 bases between them. DNA of the CDR3: TGTGCCAGCAGTTTGGCGCTTGATAACGAGCAGTACTTC. Protein product: CASSLALDNEQYF.

This clonotype was picked up many times. This rearrangement joins TRBV5-1 to TRBJ2-7, with 10 bases that match TRBD2. The J segment lost 4 bases and the V segment lost 3 bases, leaving 22 bases of the junction unmatched. This CDR3 is 20 amino acids long. Germline lookup yields CDR1 SGHRS and CDR2 YFSETQ. DNA of the CDR3: TGCGCCAGCAGCTCATTGGTGGGTGGGACTAGCGCTCACGGAGTGTACGAGCAGTACTTC. Its protein is CASSSLVGGTSAHGVYEQYF. Full variable domain (rest looked up from reference TRBV5-1 and TRBJ2-7): KAGVTQTPRYLIKTRGQQVTLSCSPISGHRSVSWYQQTPGQGLQFLFEYFSETQRNKGNFPGRFSGRQFSNSRSEMNVSTLELGDSALYLCASSSLVGGTSAHGVYEQYFGPGTRLTVT.

This clonotype was seen a single time. This sequence joins TRBV20-1 and TRBJ2-7; D is unresolved. Germline V CDR1 and CDR2: DFQATT, SNEGSKA (reference sequence). This CDR3 has 12 residues. Trimming took off 5 bases at V and 1 base at J, with 9 bases between the two ends. As DNA, the CDR3 is TGCAGTGCTCCCAGGCTGTCCTACGAGCAGTACTTC. This translates into CSAPRLSYEQYF.

This clonotype was seen at least ten times. The V and J genes are TRBV11-3 and TRBJ2-1; possible D gene TRBD2, 5 bases. The CDR3 has 15 residues. V lost 2 bases and J lost 8, with 16 bases in between. Germline loops: CDR1 SGHNT, CDR2 YENEEA. The CDR3 loop is CASSLRWAGFDEQFF. Written as DNA, the CDR3 is TGTGCCAGCAGCTTACGGTGGGCGGGTTTCGATGAGCAGTTCTTC.